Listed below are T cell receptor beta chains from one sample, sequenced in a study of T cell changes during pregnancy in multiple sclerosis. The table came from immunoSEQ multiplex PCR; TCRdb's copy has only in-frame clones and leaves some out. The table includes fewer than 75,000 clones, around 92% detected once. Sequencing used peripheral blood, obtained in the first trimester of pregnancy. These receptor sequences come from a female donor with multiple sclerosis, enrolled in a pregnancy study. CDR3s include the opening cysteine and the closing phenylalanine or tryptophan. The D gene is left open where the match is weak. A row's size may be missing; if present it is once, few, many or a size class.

CDR3 DNA: TGTGCCAGTAGTCCCCGGGACAGTGGAGGCATTCAGTACTTC
CDR3 protein: CASSPRDSGGIQYF
clone size: -
J gene: TRBJ2-4
D gene: TRBD1
V gene: TRBV19

CDR3 DNA: TGCGCCAGCAGCTGGGGGGACCTCCTAGACGGGGAGCTGTTTTTT
CDR3 protein: CASSWGDLLDGELFF
clone size: -
J gene: TRBJ2-2
D gene: -
V gene: TRBV5-1

CDR3 DNA: TGTGCCAGCAGTTTTCGGGGCCAAGAGACCCAGTACTTC
CDR3 protein: CASSFRGQETQYF
clone size: -
J gene: TRBJ2-5
D gene: -
V gene: TRBV27

CDR3 DNA: TGTGCCAGCAGTGGTGTACTAGCGGGTGCGACCCAGTACTTC
CDR3 protein: CASSGVLAGATQYF
clone size: -
J gene: TRBJ2-5
D gene: TRBD2
V gene: TRBV2

CDR3 DNA: TGTGCCACCAGCAGAGGGCTTCTGAACACTGAAGCTTTCTTT
CDR3 protein: CATSRGLLNTEAFF
clone size: -
J gene: TRBJ1-1
D gene: -
V gene: TRBV15

CDR3 DNA: TGTGCCAGCAGCGACCCGGGACAGAACACTGAAGCTTTCTTT
CDR3 protein: CASSDPGQNTEAFF
clone size: -
J gene: TRBJ1-1
D gene: -
V gene: TRBV7-8

CDR3 DNA: TGTGCCAGCAGCCAAGAGTGGACACTGGAAGAGACCCAGTACTTC
CDR3 protein: CASSQEWTLEETQYF
clone size: once
J gene: TRBJ2-5
D gene: -
V gene: TRBV4-2

CDR3 DNA: TGTGCCAGCAGCGTAGCGGGGGGAGGGTTCACTGAAGCTTTCTTT
CDR3 protein: CASSVAGGGFTEAFF
clone size: -
J gene: TRBJ1-1
D gene: -
V gene: TRBV9

CDR3 DNA: TGTGCCAGCAGCTTAGTAATGGGGGCTACAGATACGCAGTATTTT
CDR3 protein: CASSLVMGATDTQYF
clone size: -
J gene: TRBJ2-3
D gene: -
V gene: TRBV7-9

CDR3 DNA: TGTGCCAGCTCACCAGGGCCCAGCACTGAAGCTTTCTTT
CDR3 protein: CASSPGPSTEAFF
clone size: -
J gene: TRBJ1-1
D gene: -
V gene: TRBV18

CDR3 DNA: TGTGCCAGCAGATCTCTATCCGGGGGGCTGGAGCAGTTCTTC
CDR3 protein: CASRSLSGGLEQFF
clone size: -
J gene: TRBJ2-1
D gene: -
V gene: TRBV11-1

CDR3 DNA: TGTGCCAGCAGCAGGGACAGGGGGAAGACCGGGGAGCTGTTTTTT
CDR3 protein: CASSRDRGKTGELFF
clone size: -
J gene: TRBJ2-2
D gene: TRBD1
V gene: TRBV11-2

CDR3 DNA: TGTGCCAGCAGACCTAGCGAGAGTCAGCCCCAGCATTTT
CDR3 protein: CASRPSESQPQHF
clone size: once
J gene: TRBJ1-5
D gene: -
V gene: TRBV27

CDR3 DNA: TGTGCCAGCAGTTTCCAGTCTAATGAAAAACTGTTTTTT
CDR3 protein: CASSFQSNEKLFF
clone size: few
J gene: TRBJ1-4
D gene: -
V gene: TRBV27

CDR3 DNA: TGTGCCAGCATTGGAGGGAGCGTCACTGAAGCTTTCTTT
CDR3 protein: CASIGGSVTEAFF
clone size: -
J gene: TRBJ1-1
D gene: -
V gene: TRBV27

CDR3 DNA: TGTGCCAGTAGCCCTCGCGGGGCCCCCCCCTACGAGCAGTACTTC
CDR3 protein: CASSPRGAPPYEQYF
clone size: -
J gene: TRBJ2-7
D gene: -
V gene: TRBV19

CDR3 DNA: TGTGCCACCAGCAGAGATCGCGGGGCCTACGAGCAGTACTTC
CDR3 protein: CATSRDRGAYEQYF
clone size: -
J gene: TRBJ2-7
D gene: -
V gene: TRBV15

CDR3 DNA: TGCAGCGGGAACAGGGGCGATGCCGGTGAAGCTTTCTTT
CDR3 protein: CSGNRGDAGEAFF
clone size: -
J gene: TRBJ1-1
D gene: TRBD1
V gene: TRBV29-1

CDR3 DNA: TGTGCCATCACAATGGGAGCCACAGATACGCAGTATTTT
CDR3 protein: CAITMGATDTQYF
clone size: -
J gene: TRBJ2-3
D gene: -
V gene: TRBV10-3

CDR3 DNA: TGTGCCAGCAGCCCCGGACAGACTAATCAGCCCCAGCATTTT
CDR3 protein: CASSPGQTNQPQHF
clone size: -
J gene: TRBJ1-5
D gene: -
V gene: TRBV5-6

CDR3 DNA: TGTGCCAGCAGCGGACAGGGAACGGGAGGGGTCGGGGAGCTGTTTTTT
CDR3 protein: CASSGQGTGGVGELFF
clone size: -
J gene: TRBJ2-2
D gene: -
V gene: TRBV9

CDR3 DNA: TGTGCCAGCAGCCCTGGAGGAAACGTCTATGGCTACACCTTC
CDR3 protein: CASSPGGNVYGYTF
clone size: -
J gene: TRBJ1-2
D gene: -
V gene: TRBV5-4

CDR3 DNA: TGTGCCAGTAGTATGAGGCGTGAACTGTTTTTT
CDR3 protein: CASSMRRELFF
clone size: -
J gene: TRBJ1-4
D gene: -
V gene: TRBV19

CDR3 DNA: TGTGCCAGCAGTGAAATGGGCAGCAATCAGCCCCAGCATTTT
CDR3 protein: CASSEMGSNQPQHF
clone size: -
J gene: TRBJ1-5
D gene: -
V gene: TRBV2

CDR3 DNA: TGTGCCAGCATCATATGGGAGGCGGGGACCTCCTACGAGCAGTACTTC
CDR3 protein: CASIIWEAGTSYEQYF
clone size: -
J gene: TRBJ2-7
D gene: -
V gene: TRBV28

CDR3 DNA: TGTGCCAGCAGCGTGGGGCCATCGGCCGTAGGAGAGCAGTACTTC
CDR3 protein: CASSVGPSAVGEQYF
clone size: -
J gene: TRBJ2-7
D gene: -
V gene: TRBV9

CDR3 DNA: TGCAGCGTCCCGGGGGGGGGCGGCTTTGAGGAGACCCAGTACTTC
CDR3 protein: CSVPGGGGFEETQYF
clone size: -
J gene: TRBJ2-5
D gene: TRBD2
V gene: TRBV29-1

CDR3 DNA: TGCGCCAGCAGTCGTTTTGACGGACTAGCGGGTGGCCTGAATGAGCAGTTCTTC
CDR3 protein: CASSRFDGLAGGLNEQFF
clone size: -
J gene: TRBJ2-1
D gene: TRBD2
V gene: TRBV4-1

CDR3 DNA: TGTGCCACCAGCAGAGAAGGCAGGGTAGGGGAGCAGTACTTC
CDR3 protein: CATSREGRVGEQYF
clone size: -
J gene: TRBJ2-7
D gene: -
V gene: TRBV15

CDR3 DNA: TGTGCCAGCAGCTTCGAGGGCAACACTGAAGCTTTCTTT
CDR3 protein: CASSFEGNTEAFF
clone size: -
J gene: TRBJ1-1
D gene: -
V gene: TRBV11-3

CDR3 DNA: TGTGCCAGCAGCTTAGATCAGAGGGGCAATCAGCCCCAGCATTTT
CDR3 protein: CASSLDQRGNQPQHF
clone size: -
J gene: TRBJ1-5
D gene: -
V gene: TRBV11-3

CDR3 DNA: TGTGCCAGCAGCGACAGTGACACCGGGGAGCTGTTTTTT
CDR3 protein: CASSDSDTGELFF
clone size: -
J gene: TRBJ2-2
D gene: -
V gene: TRBV11-3

CDR3 DNA: TGTGCCAGCAAGGTAGCGGGAGGGGGGGGCCACACAGATACGCAGTATTTT
CDR3 protein: CASKVAGGGGHTDTQYF
clone size: -
J gene: TRBJ2-3
D gene: TRBD2
V gene: TRBV28

CDR3 DNA: TGTGCCAGCCAGGGAGTCGGACAGGGGAAAGACGAGCAGTACTTC
CDR3 protein: CASQGVGQGKDEQYF
clone size: -
J gene: TRBJ2-7
D gene: TRBD1
V gene: TRBV6-1

CDR3 DNA: TGTGCCAGCAGTTTTATTGGGACAGGGCTTAGCAATCAGCCCCAGCATTTT
CDR3 protein: CASSFIGTGLSNQPQHF
clone size: -
J gene: TRBJ1-5
D gene: TRBD1
V gene: TRBV28

CDR3 DNA: TGCGCCAGCAGCTTGGTGGGGGGTGGCCCTGAAGCTTTCTTT
CDR3 protein: CASSLVGGGPEAFF
clone size: -
J gene: TRBJ1-1
D gene: -
V gene: TRBV5-1

CDR3 DNA: TGTGCCAGCAGCGTGTTCCGTGCAGGGGGTAACACAGATACGCAGTATTTT
CDR3 protein: CASSVFRAGGNTDTQYF
clone size: -
J gene: TRBJ2-3
D gene: TRBD1
V gene: TRBV2

CDR3 DNA: TGTGCCAGCAGTGGACAGATACACTCACCCCTCCACTTT
CDR3 protein: CASSGQIHSPLHF
clone size: -
J gene: TRBJ1-6
D gene: -
V gene: TRBV2

CDR3 DNA: TGTGCCAGCAGCTTGGGCGGGTTTGGGAATCAGCCCCAGCATTTT
CDR3 protein: CASSLGGFGNQPQHF
clone size: -
J gene: TRBJ1-5
D gene: -
V gene: TRBV5-8

CDR3 DNA: TGTGCCAGCACCCTTGGGACTAGCGAAATCAGCTCCTACGAGCAGTACTTC
CDR3 protein: CASTLGTSEISSYEQYF
clone size: -
J gene: TRBJ2-7
D gene: TRBD2
V gene: TRBV7-8

CDR3 DNA: TGTGCCAGCATCCCATTTGCGGGGGCAGGAAACACCATATATTTT
CDR3 protein: CASIPFAGAGNTIYF
clone size: -
J gene: TRBJ1-3
D gene: -
V gene: TRBV6-8

CDR3 DNA: TGTGCCATCAGTGAGTCCGCCGGGGGGAACCAAGATACGCAGTATTTT
CDR3 protein: CAISESAGGNQDTQYF
clone size: -
J gene: TRBJ2-3
D gene: TRBD2
V gene: TRBV10-3

CDR3 DNA: TGTGCCAGTACCCTCCCCCAGGGGGATGGGACCGGGGAGCTGTTTTTT
CDR3 protein: CASTLPQGDGTGELFF
clone size: -
J gene: TRBJ2-2
D gene: TRBD1
V gene: TRBV19

CDR3 DNA: TGTGCCAGCATCCTAGAACAGGGGAACACTGAAGCTTTCTTT
CDR3 protein: CASILEQGNTEAFF
clone size: -
J gene: TRBJ1-1
D gene: -
V gene: TRBV2

CDR3 DNA: TGTGCCAGCAGCCTCACAGATAATAATGAAAAACTGTTTTTT
CDR3 protein: CASSLTDNNEKLFF
clone size: -
J gene: TRBJ1-4
D gene: -
V gene: TRBV6-5

CDR3 DNA: TGTGCCAGCAGCGTGGCGGGGGGAACCTACAATGAGCAGTTCTTC
CDR3 protein: CASSVAGGTYNEQFF
clone size: -
J gene: TRBJ2-1
D gene: TRBD2
V gene: TRBV9